This record looks at one T cell receptor beta chain sequence and its context. Enrollees, roughly 18 to 90 years old, lived in some 24 US areas. Grouping used clinical history reported by participants in a survey and questionnaire. The data derive from a study of blood T cell repertoires in COVID-19. Study at large: Donors in the United States, Italy and Spain gave samples during acute or convalescent COVID-19.

Libraries were prepared by immunoSEQ multiplex PCR; TCRdb keeps only in-frame clonotypes and omits some of them. This sample has approximately 250,000 clones, with 70% to 85% found just once. Trimming took off 1 base at V and 4 bases at J, with 5 bases between the two ends. Germline CDR1 and CDR2: SGDLS and YYNGEE. The CDR3 has 13 residues. The clonotype originates from a middle-aged man who had recovered from COVID-19. The chain combines TRBV9 with TRBJ2-2, with no clear D. The specimen was PBMCs or T cells enriched from blood (not recorded which). CDR3 residues: CASSVRVTGELFF. The CDR3, as DNA: TGTGCCAGCAGCGTACGCGTCACCGGGGAGCTGTTTTTT.